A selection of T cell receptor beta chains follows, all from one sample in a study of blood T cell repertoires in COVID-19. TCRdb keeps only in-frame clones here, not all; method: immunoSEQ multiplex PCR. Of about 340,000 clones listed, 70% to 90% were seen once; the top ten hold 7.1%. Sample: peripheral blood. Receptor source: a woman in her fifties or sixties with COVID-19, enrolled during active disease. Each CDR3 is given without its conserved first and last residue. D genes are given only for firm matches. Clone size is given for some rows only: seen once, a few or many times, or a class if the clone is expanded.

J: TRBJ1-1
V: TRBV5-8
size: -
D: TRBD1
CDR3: ASSWWGGTGGTEAF

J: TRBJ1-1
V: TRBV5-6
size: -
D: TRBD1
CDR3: ASSLGTGGTEAF

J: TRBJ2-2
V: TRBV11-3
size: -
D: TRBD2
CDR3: ASNAPPYRLAAGELF

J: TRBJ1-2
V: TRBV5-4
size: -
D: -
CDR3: ASSFDMGQVYGYT

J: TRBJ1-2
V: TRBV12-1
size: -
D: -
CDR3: ASSGGPGQGASGYT

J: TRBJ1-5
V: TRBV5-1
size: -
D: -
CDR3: ASSLAGNGQSAQH

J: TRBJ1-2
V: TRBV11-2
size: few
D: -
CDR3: ASSLPGVVWYGYT

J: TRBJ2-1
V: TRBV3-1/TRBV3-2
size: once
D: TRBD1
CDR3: ASSQVGQAYYNEQF

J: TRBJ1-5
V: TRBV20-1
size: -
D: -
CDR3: SASAQYNQPQH

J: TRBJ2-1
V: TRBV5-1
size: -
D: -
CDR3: ASSLLGASYNEQF

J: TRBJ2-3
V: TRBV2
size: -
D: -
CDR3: AKKAGRTDTQY

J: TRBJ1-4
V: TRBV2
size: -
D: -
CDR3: ASVQASNEKLF

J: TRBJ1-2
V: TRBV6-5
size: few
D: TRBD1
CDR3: ASSTDRDYGYT

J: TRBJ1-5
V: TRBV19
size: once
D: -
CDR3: ASSIDLGGYSNQPQH

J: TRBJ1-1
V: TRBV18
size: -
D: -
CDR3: ASSPPGGNTEAF

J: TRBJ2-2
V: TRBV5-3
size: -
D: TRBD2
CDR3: ARSNLLAGGDPSANTGELF

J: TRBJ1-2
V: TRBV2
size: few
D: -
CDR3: ASSVEQGPGGYT

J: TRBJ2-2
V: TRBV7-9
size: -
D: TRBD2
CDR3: ASPGLAGVNTGELF

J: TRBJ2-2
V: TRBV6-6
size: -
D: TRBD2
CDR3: ASSYGGAGELF

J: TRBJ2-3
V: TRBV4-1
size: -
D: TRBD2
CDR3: ASSQIGTGGAH

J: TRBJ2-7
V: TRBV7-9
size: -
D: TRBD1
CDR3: ASSRTGGAYEQY

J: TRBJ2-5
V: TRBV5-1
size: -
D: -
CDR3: ASSNLSGKETQY

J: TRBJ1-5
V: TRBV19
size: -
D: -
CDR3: ASSILGRGRGQPQH

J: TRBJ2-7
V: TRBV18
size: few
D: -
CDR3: ASSPRQNYYEQY

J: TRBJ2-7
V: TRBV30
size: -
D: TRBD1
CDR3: ASTLGTGYEQY

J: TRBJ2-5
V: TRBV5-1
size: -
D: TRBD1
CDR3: ASTDRGGQETQY

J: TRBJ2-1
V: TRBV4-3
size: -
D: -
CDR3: ASSQSSSSGEQF

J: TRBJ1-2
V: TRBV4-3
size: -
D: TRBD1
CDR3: ASSQDPDRGRDGYT

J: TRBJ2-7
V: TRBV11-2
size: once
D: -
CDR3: ASSLDRTRSYEQY

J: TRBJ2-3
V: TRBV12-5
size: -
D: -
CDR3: ASGLWQGTDTQY

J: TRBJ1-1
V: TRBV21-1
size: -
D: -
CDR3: ASSKVGSGGNTEAF

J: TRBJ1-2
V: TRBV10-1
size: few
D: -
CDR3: ASSAYFSGGYT

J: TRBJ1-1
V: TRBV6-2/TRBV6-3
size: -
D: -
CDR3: ASSSTVSKAF

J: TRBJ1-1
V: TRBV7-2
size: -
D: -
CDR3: ASSLVENTEAF

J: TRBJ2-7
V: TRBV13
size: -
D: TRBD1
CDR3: ASSQDRGHYEQY

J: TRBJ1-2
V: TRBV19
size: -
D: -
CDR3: ASKDSPNYGYT

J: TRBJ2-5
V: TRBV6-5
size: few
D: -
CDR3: ASSYKLQETQY

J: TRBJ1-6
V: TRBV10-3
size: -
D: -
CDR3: AISESAGVGNSPLH

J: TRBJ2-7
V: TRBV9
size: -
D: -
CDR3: ASSRGGEREQY

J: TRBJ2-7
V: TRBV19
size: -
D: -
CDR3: ASSETGTNYEQY

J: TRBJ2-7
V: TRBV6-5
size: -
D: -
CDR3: ASSYRGGVSYEQY

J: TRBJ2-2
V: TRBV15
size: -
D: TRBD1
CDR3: AAAGGDTGELF